The TCR beta chain described here comes from a study of blood T cells in healthy people across ages. A second PCR of roughly 7 to 11 cycles used a sample-barcoded 5' primer and a J-beta primer mix. TCRdb passed the 5' RACE reads through MiXCR, listing each CDR3 protein once. The sample has about 1,000,000 distinct CDR3 sequences, 35% to 50% seen once. Germline V CDR1 and CDR2: MNHEY, SVGEGT. The CDR3 is made up of 14 amino acids. V shed 5 bases and J shed 5 bases, with 12 bases lying between them. The sequence came from an older woman in good health. The rearrangement joins TRBV6-2 or TRBV6-3 to TRBJ2-2; weak D call: TRBD2 (5 bases). Input material: blood. DNA for the CDR3: TGTGCCAGCAGTCTGATAGCGAGTACCGGGGAGCTGTTTTTT. Translation gives CASSLIASTGELFF.